This record covers a single T cell receptor beta chain. Antigen specificity is unknown. Germline lookup yields CDR1 MNHEY and CDR2 SMNVEV (reference sequence). There are 15 residues in the CDR3. Trimming took off 3 bases at V and 3 bases at J, with 14 bases between the two ends. The data originate from a study of shared clonotypes between healthy human individuals. General study findings and limits: Across a handful of donors, naive CD4 shared approximately 4.5%, naive CD8 under 4%, memory CD4 roughly 2.3%, memory CD8 more than 0.35%. Donors were few, which limited the genetic and exposure-history diversity represented. In contrast to clonotypes shared by all four donors, non-shared clonotypes had lower generation probabilities. Tissues were not sampled, only blood, and their repertoires likely differ.

Assay: immunoSEQ multiplex PCR; the TCRdb copy retains only in-frame clones and omits some. The sample carries over a million clones, about four fifths recorded once. This receptor was identified in a young man in good health. Some clones in this sample may be carry-over from other donors' samples. Sequencing was performed on memory CD4+ T cells from PBMCs. Subset defined: CD45RA-negative fraction. The rearrangement joins TRBV27 to TRBJ1-1; D call uncertain. The CDR3 loop is CASSFAGSRDTEAFF. The CDR3 DNA reads as TGTGCCAGCAGTTTCGCGGGGTCGAGGGACACTGAAGCTTTCTTT.